This is a list of T cell receptor beta chains from one sample in a study of CD4 T cells in relation to SARS-CoV-2 and coronaviruses. Sequencing was performed with immunoSEQ multiplex PCR; in TCRdb, only in-frame clones are kept and a portion is missing. The sample consists of about 21,000 clones, under 85% of them appearing once. Antigen specificity for these receptors is unknown. The sequencing sample was made of CD4+ T cells from PBMCs, cultured in vitro. These receptors were collected from a human donor in good health. CDR3s include the opening cysteine and the closing phenylalanine or tryptophan. Each record gives: clone size, D gene, J gene, V gene, CDR3 DNA, CDR3 protein. A D gene is named only where the DNA matches it firmly. Not every row has a clone size; where given, it reads once, few, many or a size class.

size: once; D: TRBD1; J: TRBJ2-7; V: TRBV11-2; DNA: TGTGCCAGCAGAGACAGGGGGCGAAGCTCCTACGAGCAGTACTTC; CDR3: CASRDRGRSSYEQYF
size: NA; D: TRBD2; J: TRBJ2-7; V: TRBV5-1; DNA: TGCGCCAGCAGCTTTTTGGCGGGAGGGGGTTCCTACGAGCAGTACTTC; CDR3: CASSFLAGGGSYEQYF
size: NA; D: TRBD1; J: TRBJ1-2; V: TRBV14; DNA: TGTGCCAGCAGCCAAGACAGGGGGCTTGACTATGGCTACACCTTC; CDR3: CASSQDRGLDYGYTF
size: NA; D: NA; J: TRBJ1-2; V: TRBV29-1; DNA: TGCAGCGTTGAGGTTGGGTTGGGGGCTAACTATGGCTACACCTTC; CDR3: CSVEVGLGANYGYTF
size: NA; D: TRBD1; J: TRBJ1-1; V: TRBV7-9; DNA: TGTGCCAGCAGCGACGACAGGGGGCTTACCCTGAACACTGAAGCTTTCTTT; CDR3: CASSDDRGLTLNTEAFF
size: NA; D: NA; J: TRBJ2-1; V: TRBV30; DNA: TGTGCCTGGAGTGACTACAGGCCCCCACGTTCCTACAATGAGCAGTTCTTC; CDR3: CAWSDYRPPRSYNEQFF
size: NA; D: NA; J: TRBJ1-1; V: TRBV27; DNA: TGTGCCAGCAGTTTATCGTGGGCAAACACTGAAGCTTTCTTT; CDR3: CASSLSWANTEAFF
size: NA; D: NA; J: TRBJ2-2; V: TRBV9; DNA: TGTGCCAGCAGCGTAATAGGGCTAAGTGGACTCCTGGGGCCCGGGGAGCTGTTTTTT; CDR3: CASSVIGLSGLLGPGELFF
size: NA; D: TRBD1; J: TRBJ1-2; V: TRBV30; DNA: TGTGCCTGGAGTTCAGGGGGCGTCTATGGCTACACCTTC; CDR3: CAWSSGGVYGYTF
size: NA; D: NA; J: TRBJ2-7; V: TRBV7-3; DNA: TGTGCCAGCAGCTTAACCGGGGCAGGGGTTAACGACGAGCAGTACTTC; CDR3: CASSLTGAGVNDEQYF
size: NA; D: TRBD1; J: TRBJ1-4; V: TRBV5-1; DNA: TGCGCCAGCAGCCTCCGGACAGGGGGAACAACTAATGAAAAACTGTTTTTT; CDR3: CASSLRTGGTTNEKLFF
size: NA; D: TRBD2; J: TRBJ2-1; V: TRBV7-6; DNA: TGTGCCAGCAGCTTAAGGCTAGCGGGAATCTACAATGAGCAGTTCTTC; CDR3: CASSLRLAGIYNEQFF
size: NA; D: NA; J: TRBJ1-1; V: TRBV25-1; DNA: TGTGCCAGCAGACTGGGGGGCGGTGAAGCTTTCTTT; CDR3: CASRLGGGEAFF
size: NA; D: NA; J: TRBJ2-3; V: TRBV12-5; DNA: TGTGCTAGTGGTTTGGTACGGGGAGATACGCAGTATTTT; CDR3: CASGLVRGDTQYF
size: once; D: NA; J: TRBJ1-2; V: TRBV4-1; DNA: TGCGCCAGCAGCCAAGATAACGACTATGGCTACACCTTC; CDR3: CASSQDNDYGYTF
size: NA; D: NA; J: TRBJ1-5; V: TRBV19; DNA: TGTGCCAGTAGCACGGCAGGGGCAGGGAGCATCCAGGCCCAGCCCCAGCATTTT; CDR3: CASSTAGAGSIQAQPQHF
size: NA; D: TRBD1; J: TRBJ1-5; V: TRBV6-5; DNA: TGTGCCAGCACCCTAAGGACAGGGTCCAATCAGCCCCAGCATTTT; CDR3: CASTLRTGSNQPQHF
size: NA; D: NA; J: TRBJ2-3; V: TRBV7-9; DNA: TGTGCCAGCAGCTCCCTTGACTCGTTTAAAAGCACAGATACGCAGTATTTT; CDR3: CASSSLDSFKSTDTQYF
size: NA; D: NA; J: TRBJ2-5; V: TRBV2; DNA: TGTGCCAGCAGCGGGGGACGGGAAGAGACCCAGTACTTC; CDR3: CASSGGREETQYF
size: few; D: NA; J: TRBJ2-7; V: TRBV27; DNA: TGTGCCAGCAGTTTGGCTGCTAGTTCCTACGAGCAGTACTTC; CDR3: CASSLAASSYEQYF
size: NA; D: TRBD2; J: TRBJ2-2; V: TRBV7-9; DNA: TGTGCCAGCAGCCCGATGTTTGGGAGCGGGATGTATGCCGGGGAGCTGTTTTTT; CDR3: CASSPMFGSGMYAGELFF
size: once; D: NA; J: TRBJ1-2; V: TRBV6-5; DNA: TGTGCCAGCGACTTAGCCTATGGCTACACCTTC; CDR3: CASDLAYGYTF
size: NA; D: NA; J: TRBJ2-4; V: TRBV28; DNA: TGTGCCAGCAGTTACGAGGGTGGCATTCAGTACTTC; CDR3: CASSYEGGIQYF
size: NA; D: NA; J: TRBJ2-3; V: TRBV3-1/TRBV3-2; DNA: TGTGCCAGCGGACGGACTCAGAGAAACACAGATACGCAGTATTTT; CDR3: CASGRTQRNTDTQYF
size: NA; D: NA; J: TRBJ2-3; V: TRBV2; DNA: TGTGCCAGCATCGCGGGAAGCACAGATACGCAGTATTTT; CDR3: CASIAGSTDTQYF
size: NA; D: NA; J: TRBJ2-4; V: TRBV2; DNA: TGTGCCAGCAGACACTTCGGGGCGCCGGAAAACATTCAGTACTTC; CDR3: CASRHFGAPENIQYF
size: few; D: TRBD1; J: TRBJ2-3; V: TRBV30; DNA: TGTGCCTGGACCCCCGGGACAGGGCTTACAGATACGCAGTATTTT; CDR3: CAWTPGTGLTDTQYF
size: NA; D: TRBD2; J: TRBJ2-3; V: TRBV29-1; DNA: TGCAGCGGTCGACTAGCGGGAGGAACAGATACGCAGTATTTT; CDR3: CSGRLAGGTDTQYF
size: NA; D: TRBD2; J: TRBJ2-7; V: TRBV5-1; DNA: TGCGCCAGCAGCAGCGGGAGTATTTCCTACGAGCAGTACTTC; CDR3: CASSSGSISYEQYF
size: NA; D: NA; J: TRBJ2-1; V: TRBV10-3; DNA: TGTGCCATCAGTGGAGGGCACAGCAAATACAATGAGCAGTTCTTC; CDR3: CAISGGHSKYNEQFF
size: NA; D: NA; J: TRBJ2-6; V: TRBV27; DNA: TGTGCCAGCAGTGCATTAGGCTCTGGGGCCAACGTCCTGACTTTC; CDR3: CASSALGSGANVLTF
size: NA; D: NA; J: TRBJ2-7; V: TRBV7-9; DNA: TGTGCCAGCAGCTCCACGTACCGGGCCCCAACGGGGGAGCAGTACTTC; CDR3: CASSSTYRAPTGEQYF
size: NA; D: NA; J: TRBJ2-3; V: TRBV7-9; DNA: TGTGCCAGCAGCTCCCTGGGGAATACGCAGTATTTT; CDR3: CASSSLGNTQYF
size: NA; D: NA; J: TRBJ2-6; V: TRBV5-8; DNA: TGTGCCAGCAGCCTTTATGTCGGGGGGGCCAACGTCCTGACTTTC; CDR3: CASSLYVGGANVLTF
size: NA; D: TRBD1; J: TRBJ2-2; V: TRBV18; DNA: TGTGCCAGCTCACCACGGGACAGGGCCGCCGGGGAGCTGTTTTTT; CDR3: CASSPRDRAAGELFF
size: NA; D: TRBD1; J: TRBJ2-7; V: TRBV24-1; DNA: TGTGCCACCAGTGAGGGGACAGGGGGGATGTACGAGCAGTACTTC; CDR3: CATSEGTGGMYEQYF
size: few; D: NA; J: TRBJ1-5; V: TRBV12-3/TRBV12-4; DNA: TGTGCCAGCAGTTTTAGCAATCAGCCCCAGCATTTT; CDR3: CASSFSNQPQHF
size: NA; D: NA; J: TRBJ2-3; V: TRBV28; DNA: TGTGCCAGCAGGGGCAGGGTCGGAGATACGCAGTATTTT; CDR3: CASRGRVGDTQYF
size: NA; D: TRBD1; J: TRBJ2-1; V: TRBV5-1; DNA: TGCGCCAGCAGCGGCGGGACAGGGGGCTACAATGAGCAGTTCTTC; CDR3: CASSGGTGGYNEQFF
size: medium-sized; D: TRBD1; J: TRBJ2-2; V: TRBV19; DNA: TGTGCCAGTAGTGATGACAGGGGGCATGGCGGGGAGCTGTTTTTT; CDR3: CASSDDRGHGGELFF
size: NA; D: NA; J: TRBJ1-4; V: TRBV11-2; DNA: TGTGCCAGCAGCGACGGGACCCCCGGGAATGAAAAACTGTTTTTT; CDR3: CASSDGTPGNEKLFF
size: NA; D: NA; J: TRBJ1-1; V: TRBV21-1; DNA: TGTGCCAGCAGCAGGGGGGGGTGGTCCACTGAAGCTTTCTTT; CDR3: CASSRGGWSTEAFF
size: NA; D: NA; J: TRBJ2-5; V: TRBV5-1; DNA: TGCGCCAGCAGCCCCGGGACCGTTGGGCGAGAGACCCAGTACTTC; CDR3: CASSPGTVGRETQYF
size: NA; D: NA; J: TRBJ2-4; V: TRBV7-3; DNA: TGTGCCAGCAGCTTACCAGGGGGGACGTCCAAAAACATTCAGTACTTC; CDR3: CASSLPGGTSKNIQYF
size: NA; D: TRBD2; J: TRBJ2-2; V: TRBV5-1; DNA: TGCGCCACCGCACCTTTGACTAGCGGTAACACCGGGGAGCTGTTTTTT; CDR3: CATAPLTSGNTGELFF
size: NA; D: NA; J: TRBJ2-7; V: TRBV5-1; DNA: TGCGCCAGCAGCCCCACGGAGCGGAGGTACGAGCAGTACTTC; CDR3: CASSPTERRYEQYF
size: NA; D: TRBD1; J: TRBJ2-1; V: TRBV7-3; DNA: TGTGCCAGCAGCTTATCAGGGACAGTTCTCAATGAGCAGTTCTTC; CDR3: CASSLSGTVLNEQFF
size: once; D: TRBD2; J: TRBJ2-5; V: TRBV27; DNA: TGTGCCAGCAGTTTATTTGTTCGACAGCGGGAGGACTTC; CDR3: CASSLFVRQREDF
size: NA; D: NA; J: TRBJ1-5; V: TRBV3-1/TRBV3-2; DNA: TGTGCCAGCAGCCAAGAGAGGGGACCTAAGCCCCAGCATTTT; CDR3: CASSQERGPKPQHF
size: NA; D: TRBD2; J: TRBJ2-2; V: TRBV25-1; DNA: TGTGCCAGCAGTGAACCCCGGGGGGTTTCAAGTACCGGGGAGCTGTTTTTT; CDR3: CASSEPRGVSSTGELFF
size: NA; D: TRBD2; J: TRBJ2-2; V: TRBV24-1; DNA: TGTGCCAGCCGGACTAGCGAGGCGGGCGGGGAGCTGTTTTTT; CDR3: CASRTSEAGGELFF
size: few; D: TRBD1; J: TRBJ2-2; V: TRBV6-6; DNA: TGTGCCAGCAGCACCGGGACAGGTCTGGCCGGGGAGCTGTTTTTT; CDR3: CASSTGTGLAGELFF
size: NA; D: TRBD2; J: TRBJ2-5; V: TRBV6-5; DNA: TGTGCCAGCAGTCCCATGGCGGGAGGCCCCGAGACCCAGTACTTC; CDR3: CASSPMAGGPETQYF